This is a list of T cell receptor beta chains from one sample in a study of T cell changes during pregnancy in multiple sclerosis. Sequenced by immunoSEQ multiplex PCR; TCRdb stores in-frame clones only, minus some. The repertoire includes more than 55,000 clones, over 85% of them detected once, and over 1% sits in the top ten. Sample: peripheral blood, taken in the third trimester of pregnancy. These receptors were collected from a female donor with multiple sclerosis, enrolled in a pregnancy study. Each CDR3 is given with its conserved first and last residue. Fields, in order: clone size, J gene, D gene, V gene, CDR3 protein, CDR3 DNA. D genes are given only for firm matches. Clone size is not always given. Where it is, it says once, few, many or a class for expanded clones.

>.|TRBJ2-2|.|TRBV9
CASSPRPARTGELFF
TGTGCCAGCAGCCCGCGCCCCGCGAGGACCGGGGAGCTGTTTTTT
>.|TRBJ1-1|.|TRBV10-3
CAISEQSLGQPNTEAFF
TGTGCCATCAGTGAACAATCTTTAGGACAGCCGAACACTGAAGCTTTCTTT
>.|TRBJ2-1|TRBD2|TRBV12-5
CASGTDPWREAANEQFF
TGTGCTAGTGGTACCGACCCGTGGCGGGAGGCCGCCAATGAGCAGTTCTTC
>.|TRBJ2-3|.|TRBV27
CASSWTVTDTQYF
TGTGCCAGCAGTTGGACAGTCACAGATACGCAGTATTTT
>.|TRBJ2-7|TRBD1|TRBV6-6
CASKRGQGNHEQYF
TGTGCCAGCAAGAGAGGACAGGGGAACCACGAGCAGTACTTC
>.|TRBJ2-1|TRBD2|TRBV6-4
CASSPIAGGYNEQFF
TGTGCCAGCAGCCCAATAGCGGGAGGGTACAATGAGCAGTTCTTC
>.|TRBJ1-2|TRBD1|TRBV9
CASSAPQTGPLIPDYGYTF
TGTGCCAGCAGCGCCCCGCAGACAGGGCCTCTAATTCCGGACTATGGCTACACCTTC
>.|TRBJ2-3|.|TRBV6-4
CASSERADTDTQYF
TGTGCCAGCAGTGAACGAGCGGACACAGATACGCAGTATTTT
>.|TRBJ1-2|.|TRBV6-1
CASSQDQGSHRGYTF
TGTGCCAGCAGTCAAGACCAGGGAAGTCATCGTGGCTACACCTTC
>.|TRBJ1-1|TRBD1|TRBV29-1
CSAVQGEYTEAFF
TGCAGCGCCGTACAGGGGGAATACACTGAAGCTTTCTTT
>once|TRBJ2-7|TRBD2|TRBV7-2
CASSLAAGVMGEQYF
TGTGCCAGCAGCTTAGCTGCGGGAGTGATGGGAGAGCAGTACTTC
>once|TRBJ1-5|TRBD1|TRBV19
CASTLQGVGNQPQHF
TGTGCCAGTACCCTCCAGGGGGTGGGCAATCAGCCCCAGCATTTT
>.|TRBJ2-2|.|TRBV25-1
CASSHYTYSGTGELFF
TGTGCCAGCAGTCACTACACATATAGCGGCACCGGGGAGCTGTTTTTT
>.|TRBJ1-5|TRBD1|TRBV10-3
CATGQGVHQPQHF
TGTGCCACCGGACAGGGCGTTCATCAGCCCCAGCATTTT
>.|TRBJ1-4|.|TRBV28
CASRSPGGWKKLFF
TGTGCCAGCAGGTCCCCGGGGGGCTGGAAAAAACTGTTTTTT
>.|TRBJ2-1|TRBD2|TRBV19
CATSGGGRYNEQFF
TGTGCCACATCCGGCGGCGGGAGGTACAATGAGCAGTTCTTC
>once|TRBJ1-1|.|TRBV30
CAWSVLGGNTEAFF
TGTGCCTGGAGTGTACTCGGGGGGAACACTGAAGCTTTCTTT
>.|TRBJ2-3|TRBD2|TRBV7-2
CASSLSELAGGRLAQYF
TGTGCCAGCAGCTTATCCGAATTAGCGGGGGGAAGATTGGCGCAGTATTTT
>once|TRBJ2-3|TRBD2|TRBV18
CASSLGTSGTIDTQYF
TGTGCCAGCTCACTCGGGACTAGCGGGACTATAGATACGCAGTATTTT
>once|TRBJ2-3|TRBD2|TRBV27
CASSLRLAENTDTQYF
TGTGCCAGCAGTTTACGACTAGCAGAAAACACAGATACGCAGTATTTT
>.|TRBJ2-6|.|TRBV10-3
CAISEVPSSGANVLTF
TGTGCCATCAGTGAAGTCCCGAGCTCTGGGGCCAACGTCCTGACTTTC
>.|TRBJ2-6|.|TRBV7-2
CASDHSSGANVLTF
TGTGCCAGCGACCACAGCTCTGGGGCCAACGTCCTGACTTTC
>.|TRBJ2-1|TRBD2|TRBV9
CASSVDLAGEQFF
TGTGCCAGCAGCGTAGATTTAGCGGGGGAGCAGTTCTTC
>.|TRBJ1-1|TRBD1|TRBV4-1
CASSQQTGVTEAFF
TGCGCCAGCAGCCAACAGACAGGGGTCACTGAAGCTTTCTTT
>few|TRBJ1-5|TRBD1|TRBV6-5
CASSWDRDQPQHF
TGTGCCAGCAGTTGGGACAGGGATCAGCCCCAGCATTTT
>.|TRBJ1-4|TRBD1|TRBV15
CATSRDFQGAREKLFF
TGTGCCACCAGCAGAGATTTTCAGGGGGCGAGGGAAAAACTGTTTTTT
>.|TRBJ1-5|.|TRBV19
CASSPTGTQPQHF
TGTGCCAGTAGTCCAACAGGGACTCAGCCCCAGCATTTT
>.|TRBJ1-2|.|TRBV5-6
CASSLSALKRYTF
TGTGCCAGCAGCTTGAGCGCCCTTAAACGCTACACCTTC
>.|TRBJ1-5|TRBD1|TRBV5-4
CASSSGQGNQPQHF
TGTGCCAGCAGCTCCGGACAGGGCAATCAGCCCCAGCATTTT
>.|TRBJ1-3|.|TRBV5-6
CASSKTGLSGNTIYF
TGTGCCAGCAGCAAAACAGGGTTGAGTGGAAACACCATATATTTT
>.|TRBJ2-1|TRBD2|TRBV5-1
CASSLDGRAYNEQFF
TGCGCCAGCAGCTTGGACGGGAGGGCCTACAATGAGCAGTTCTTC
>.|TRBJ1-4|.|TRBV5-6
CASTPTGGGEKLFF
TGTGCCAGCACCCCGACAGGCGGAGGTGAAAAACTGTTTTTT
>once|TRBJ1-1|.|TRBV5-1
CASRLGRYPGKGNTEAFF
TGCGCCAGCAGGCTTGGGAGGTATCCGGGGAAGGGGAACACTGAAGCTTTCTTT
>.|TRBJ2-3|TRBD1|TRBV5-4
CASSLGQASTDTQYF
TGTGCCAGCAGCCTCGGACAGGCTAGCACAGATACGCAGTATTTT
>.|TRBJ1-2|TRBD1|TRBV5-6
CASSQGAHYGYTF
TGTGCCAGCAGCCAGGGGGCACACTATGGCTACACCTTC
>once|TRBJ2-4|TRBD2|TRBV11-1
CASSLAPGGGNIQYF
TGTGCCAGCAGCTTAGCCCCCGGGGGGGGAAACATTCAGTACTTC
>once|TRBJ2-5|.|TRBV5-4
CASSDPRGRLETQYF
TGTGCCAGCAGCGACCCAAGAGGCCGGTTAGAGACCCAGTACTTC
>many|TRBJ1-1|.|TRBV19
CASSISGVQNTEAFF
TGTGCCAGTAGTATCAGCGGGGTCCAAAACACTGAAGCTTTCTTT
>.|TRBJ1-6|.|TRBV2
CASRQYGSAGVNSPLHF
TGTGCCAGCAGACAATATGGGAGTGCAGGGGTGAATTCACCCCTCCACTTT
>.|TRBJ1-2|TRBD1|TRBV7-9
CASRARGLGELHNYTF
TGTGCCAGCAGGGCAAGGGGGCTTGGGGAACTTCATAACTACACCTTC
>.|TRBJ2-6|.|TRBV4-2
CASSQAAGGPGANVLTF
TGTGCCAGCAGCCAAGCAGCAGGGGGGCCTGGGGCCAACGTCCTGACTTTC
>.|TRBJ1-4|TRBD1|TRBV27
CASSFRGRGNEKLFF
TGTGCCAGCAGTTTTAGGGGGCGCGGGAATGAAAAACTGTTTTTT
>.|TRBJ1-1|.|TRBV7-3
CASSLTTGDTEAFF
TGTGCCAGCAGCTTAACAACAGGTGATACTGAAGCTTTCTTT
>once|TRBJ2-5|TRBD2|TRBV6-1
CASSATSGRQETQYF
TGTGCCAGCAGTGCCACTAGCGGGAGACAAGAGACCCAGTACTTC
>few|TRBJ1-1|.|TRBV25-1
CASSEAGNTEAFF
TGTGCCAGCAGTGAGGCAGGGAACACTGAAGCTTTCTTT
>.|TRBJ1-5|.|TRBV10-3
CAISEPTTGGGQPQHF
TGTGCCATCAGTGAGCCGACGACAGGCGGAGGCCAGCCCCAGCATTTT
>.|TRBJ1-2|TRBD1|TRBV5-4
CASSGDSSYGYTF
TGTGCCAGCAGCGGGGACAGCTCCTATGGCTACACCTTC
>.|TRBJ1-2|.|TRBV5-1
CASSLETGYGYTF
TGCGCCAGCAGCTTGGAAACAGGGTACGGCTACACCTTC